The 20 T cell receptor beta chains below all came from one sample that was sequenced in a study of CD8 T cells in Susac syndrome. Random hexamers served to reverse transcribe roughly 0.5 to 1 ug RNA. TCRdb used MiXCR to reprocess the immunoSEQ multiplex PCR reads, holding one entry per CDR3 protein. In the table there are 100,000 or so distinct CDR3 sequences, 95% of which are singletons. Material for sequencing was CD8+ T cells from PBMCs. These receptors all come from a human donor with Susac syndrome.

A few counts support this clonotype. The chain combines TRBV29-1 with TRBJ1-1, with D possibly being TRBD1 (5 bases). V lost 8 bases and J lost 4, with 17 bases in between. CDR1 and CDR2 (germline): SQVTM, ANQGSEA. The CDR3 totals 13 residues. DNA of the CDR3: TGCAGCATGTTGGGAGGGAGGGGCACTGAAGCTTTCTTT. Amino acids: CSMLGGRGTEAFF. The full variable domain, its missing parts supplied by reference TRBV29-1 and TRBJ1-1, is SAVISQKPSRDICQRGTSLTIQCQVDSQVTMMFWYRQQPGQSLTLIATANQGSEATYESGFVIDKFPISRPNLTFSTLTVSNMSPEDSSIYLCSMLGGRGTEAFFGQGTRLTVV.

DNA for the CDR3: TGTGCCAGCAGTTCCCCAGTGGGGTACGAGCAGTACTTC. Translated: CASSSPVGYEQYF. The chain uses TRBV3-1 and TRBJ2-7, with unresolved D. Germline lookup yields CDR1 LGHDT and CDR2 YNNKEL (reference sequence). The CDR3 contains 13 residues. Trimming took 6 bases from V and 4 from J, leaving 13 bases between them.

The chain recombines TRBV18 with TRBJ2-2; D gene ambiguous. Between the trimmed V and J ends, which lost 3 bases and 4 bases, there was a span of 12 bases. This CDR3 region has 15 residues. CDR1 and CDR2 from the germline V gene are KGHSH and LQKENI. CDR3 in amino acids: CASSPTGSGTGELFF. In nucleotides, the CDR3 is TGTGCCAGCTCACCGACGGGCTCGGGCACCGGGGAGCTGTTTTTT.

The rearrangement joins TRBV18 to TRBJ2-1; 8 bases align to TRBD1. The CDR3 is 14 residues long. Germline V lookup: CDR1 KGHSH, CDR2 LQKENI. Trimming removed 7 bases from V and 6 bases from J; junction bases left unmatched: 8. CDR3 sequence: CASYPDRGSNEQFF. The CDR3 region has the DNA TGTGCCAGCTACCCAGACAGGGGCTCCAATGAGCAGTTCTTC. The variable domain in full, completed from reference TRBV18 and TRBJ2-1, reads NAGVMQNPRHLVRRRGQEARLRCSPMKGHSHVYWYRQLPEEGLKFMVYLQKENIIDESGMPKERFSAEFPKEGPSILRIQQVVRGDSAAYFCASYPDRGSNEQFFGPGTRLTVL.

The J gene is TRBJ2-3, the V gene TRBV4-1; D is perhaps TRBD1 (6 bases). This CDR3 has 17 amino acids. The germline gives CDR1 MGHRA, CDR2 YSYEKL. The ends were cut back, 4 bases at V and 1 base at J, with 18 bases in the middle. The CDR3 region is CASSRQLAGVGTDTQYF. The CDR3 DNA follows: TGCGCCAGCAGCCGCCAACTGGCAGGGGTCGGCACAGATACGCAGTATTTT.

The chain couples TRBV29-1 to TRBJ2-7; no definite D call. From germline, CDR1 is SQVTM and CDR2 ANQGSEA. The CDR3 is made up of 11 amino acids. The V end lost 5 bases, the J end lost 4 bases, and 9 bases lay between the germline ends. For the CDR3, the DNA is TGCAGCGTTTCCTCAACTTACGAGCAGTACTTC. Its translation is CSVSSTYEQYF.

CDR3 nucleotide sequence: TGTGCCAGCAGGTGGGGAGTGAACACTGAAGCTTTCTTT. Amino acids: CASRWGVNTEAFF. V usage is TRBV5-6 and J usage is TRBJ1-1; D remains ambiguous. The germline V and J ends were trimmed by 5 bases and 0 bases, with 8 bases remaining between them. Germline assignment: CDR1 SGHDT and CDR2 YYEEEE. The CDR3 length is 13 residues.

The rearrangement uses TRBV7-6 and TRBJ2-5, with TRBD2 matching over 7 bases. The CDR3 runs 17 residues. Unmatched junction bases numbered 12, after V lost 5 bases and J lost 0 bases. Germline V CDR1 and CDR2: SGHVS, FNYEAQ. CDR3: CASSPWLKRGYQETQYF. CDR3 sequence (DNA): TGTGCCAGCAGCCCTTGGCTGAAGCGGGGTTACCAAGAGACCCAGTACTTC. Together with reference TRBV7-6 and TRBJ2-5, the CDR3 gives the full variable domain: GAGVSQSPRYKVTKRGQDVALRCDPISGHVSLYWYRQALGQGPEFLTYFNYEAQQDKSGLPNDRFSAERPEGSISTLTIQRTEQRDSAMYRCASSPWLKRGYQETQYFGPGTRLLVL.

The rearrangement uses TRBV18 and TRBJ1-1, with unresolved D. This CDR3 has 15 residues. CDR1 is KGHSH and CDR2 is LQKENI in the germline V gene. Trimming removed 0 bases at V and 1 base at J, with 9 bases between. The CDR3 protein is CASSPPSETNTEAFF. The CDR3 DNA reads as TGTGCCAGCTCACCACCGTCTGAAACGAACACTGAAGCTTTCTTT.

The chain employs TRBV28 and TRBJ1-6, with 7 bases fitting TRBD1. CDR3 length: 16 residues. Germline CDR1 MDHEN, CDR2 SYDVKM. The V gene end was trimmed by 6 bases and the J gene end by 4 bases; junction bases not matched to a gene: 9. CDR3 loop: CASSQRRDSYNSPLHF. The DNA of the CDR3 is TGTGCCAGCAGCCAAAGGAGGGACAGTTATAATTCACCCCTCCACTTT.

The chain combines TRBV2 with TRBJ2-1; the D gene is possibly TRBD2 (5 bases). Germline V gene sequence: CDR1 SNHLY, CDR2 FYNNEI. V gave up 7 bases and J gave up 5 bases, with 12 bases separating them. This CDR3 contains 13 residues. DNA of the CDR3: TGTGCCAGCAAGCGGACTGGTGACAATGAGCAGTTCTTC. Protein: CASKRTGDNEQFF.

The V and J genes are TRBV4-1 and TRBJ2-1; 8 nucleotides match TRBD1. This CDR3 has 13 amino acids. J lost 6 bases, V lost 6 bases, and 4 bases had no gene match. Germline V CDR1 and CDR2: MGHRA, YSYEKL. The CDR3 sequence: CASRPTGGNEQFF. The CDR3 DNA reads TGCGCCAGCAGGCCTACAGGGGGCAATGAGCAGTTCTTC.

V and J are TRBV29-1 and TRBJ2-3; the D gene is possibly TRBD2 (7 bases). The germline gives CDR1 SQVTM, CDR2 ANQGSEA. V was pared by 2 bases and J by 6 bases, with 15 bases between. The CDR3 is made up of 14 amino acids. The CDR3 bases are TGCAGCGTTGAAAAGGGGGGGCGCAGGGATACGCAGTATTTT. This codes for CSVEKGGRRDTQYF.

This clonotype was seen just once. CDR3 region: CSVVGDPVLMTDTQYF. The CDR3 coding sequence is TGCAGCGTTGTAGGGGACCCGGTATTAATGACAGATACGCAGTATTTT. The chain employs TRBV29-1 and TRBJ2-3, with D possibly being TRBD1 or TRBD2 (5 bases each). The CDR3 spans 16 residues. Per the germline V gene, CDR1 is SQVTM and CDR2 is ANQGSEA. The V end was cut by 4 bases, the J end by 3 bases, with 20 bases between.

The chain has TRBV18 and TRBJ2-3, with 9 bases aligning to TRBD1. CDR1 KGHSH and CDR2 LQKENI come from the germline V gene. The ends lost 0 bases at V and 2 bases at J; junction bases unmatched: 6. CDR3 size: 17 residues. The DNA for the CDR3 is TGTGCCAGCTCACCACCGCGGACAGGGGCGTTCACAGATACGCAGTATTTT. Protein product: CASSPPRTGAFTDTQYF.

The rearrangement links TRBV12-3 or TRBV12-4 to TRBJ1-5, with 9 bases lining up with TRBD1. The CDR3 totals 15 residues. Germline trimming cut 5 bases from V and 3 bases from J; bases unmatched to any gene: 5. In DNA, the CDR3 is TGTGCCAGCAGTCCCCGGACAGGGGTCAATCAGCCCCAGCATTTT. It is translated as CASSPRTGVNQPQHF.

V gene TRBV25-1 combines with J gene TRBJ2-1, with TRBD2 matching 10 bases. Germline V lookup: CDR1 MGHDK, CDR2 SYGVNS. The CDR3 covers 16 residues. Trimming took 5 bases from V and 5 from J; bases not matched to a gene: 9. The CDR3 loop is CASSSQREGYDNEQFF. The CDR3 bases are TGTGCCAGCAGTTCGCAGCGGGAGGGCTATGACAATGAGCAGTTCTTC.

The gene calls are TRBV7-9 and TRBJ2-5, with 9 bases aligning to TRBD1. V lost 10 bases, J lost 3 bases, and 3 bases stayed unmatched. Germline CDR1 and CDR2: SEHNR and FQNEAQ (reference sequence). CDR3 length: 12 residues. CDR3 nucleotides: TGTGCCACCCGGACAGGGGAAGAGACCCAGTACTTC. It codes for CATRTGEETQYF.

The chain recombines TRBV11-2 with TRBJ2-5, with D unresolved. Germline V gene sequence: CDR1 SGHAT, CDR2 FQNNGV. The V end was cut by 0 bases, the J end by 5 bases, with 4 bases between. The CDR3 is 12 residues long. This CDR3 reads CASSLDLETQYF. CDR3 coding DNA: TGTGCCAGCAGCTTAGATTTGGAGACCCAGTACTTC.

This chain links TRBV18 with TRBJ2-7; unclear D gene. CDR3 length equals 12 residues. V was pared by 4 bases and J by 5 bases, with 9 bases between. CDR1 is KGHSH, CDR2 LQKENI, per germline. In DNA, the CDR3 is TGTGCCAGCTCACAACAATCGAACGAGCAGTACTTC. Its translation: CASSQQSNEQYF.